This T cell receptor beta chain was obtained from a study of shared clonotypes between healthy human individuals. Overall study findings and caveats: Sharing across a few donors was seen in 4% to 6.5% of naive CD4 clonotypes. The study generally estimated greater richness for naive than memory subsets. Although depth was large, rarefaction showed that sequencing of the sorted subsets was incomplete.

As to this clone: The antigen is unknown.

This CDR3 spans 14 amino acids. CDR1 is LNHDA, CDR2 SQIVND, per germline (reference sequence). The junction had 6 bases not matched to a gene; V was cut back by 10 bases and J by 2 bases. TCRdb keeps only in-frame clones here, not all; method: immunoSEQ multiplex PCR. The sample has 1.6 million or so clones, roughly 96% seen once. Naive CD4+ cells were CD45RA-selected; the remaining cells were memory. The chain carries TRBV19 and TRBJ1-4, with TRBD1 identical over 8 bases. Sequencing was carried out using naive CD4+ T cells sorted from blood. Subset reported: CD45RA+ positively selected. The sequence was obtained from a man aged 25 to 40 in good health. The CDR3 sequence is CATQGESTNEKLFF. The CDR3 DNA sequence: TGTGCCACACAGGGGGAATCGACTAATGAAAAACTGTTTTTT. The entire variable domain, with the rest obtained from reference TRBV19 and TRBJ1-4, is as follows: DGGITQSPKYLFRKEGQNVTLSCEQNLNHDAMYWYRQDPGQGLRLIYYSQIVNDFQKGDIAEGYSVSREKKESFPLTVTSAQKNPTAFYLCATQGESTNEKLFFGSGTQLSVL.